This T cell receptor (beta chain) was profiled in a study of T cell changes during pregnancy in multiple sclerosis (dated by TCRdb to about 2019). With respect to the entire study: The study examined how the T cell repertoire changed over the course of pregnancy in women with multiple sclerosis.

CDR1 and CDR2 are read off the germline V gene as LGHNA and YSLEER. The CDR3 runs 15 residues from the cysteine to the phenylalanine. CDR3 DNA is the only sequence kept; it has 45 bases, read in frame from the first base. The junction shows trimming of 0 bases on V and 0 bases on J, plus 8 bases between the germline ends. This clone was picked up one time. The antigen it recognizes is unknown. Base-call qualities are not available, and no considerably larger clone is one nucleotide away. Library creation used the immunoSEQ multiplex PCR assay. TCRdb took over this immuneACCESS table, retaining in-frame rearrangements with V and J assigned. Such tables are incomplete; in checked studies, under half of the missing clones stem from an unresolved V gene, and the remainder is unexplained. Recorded for this sample are 100,000 or so clones; 94% of them occurred a single time. The leading ten clones occupy approximately 1% of the sample.

This clonotype was obtained from a female donor with multiple sclerosis, enrolled in a pregnancy study. Sequences were derived from peripheral blood, sampled before pregnancy. The rearranged chain carries TRBV4-3 and TRBJ1-1; the D segment cannot be called with confidence. The nucleotide sequence is TGCGCCAGCAGCCAAGATTGGGGAGTGAACACTGAAGCTTTCTTT. Translated, it reads CASSQDWGVNTEAFF.